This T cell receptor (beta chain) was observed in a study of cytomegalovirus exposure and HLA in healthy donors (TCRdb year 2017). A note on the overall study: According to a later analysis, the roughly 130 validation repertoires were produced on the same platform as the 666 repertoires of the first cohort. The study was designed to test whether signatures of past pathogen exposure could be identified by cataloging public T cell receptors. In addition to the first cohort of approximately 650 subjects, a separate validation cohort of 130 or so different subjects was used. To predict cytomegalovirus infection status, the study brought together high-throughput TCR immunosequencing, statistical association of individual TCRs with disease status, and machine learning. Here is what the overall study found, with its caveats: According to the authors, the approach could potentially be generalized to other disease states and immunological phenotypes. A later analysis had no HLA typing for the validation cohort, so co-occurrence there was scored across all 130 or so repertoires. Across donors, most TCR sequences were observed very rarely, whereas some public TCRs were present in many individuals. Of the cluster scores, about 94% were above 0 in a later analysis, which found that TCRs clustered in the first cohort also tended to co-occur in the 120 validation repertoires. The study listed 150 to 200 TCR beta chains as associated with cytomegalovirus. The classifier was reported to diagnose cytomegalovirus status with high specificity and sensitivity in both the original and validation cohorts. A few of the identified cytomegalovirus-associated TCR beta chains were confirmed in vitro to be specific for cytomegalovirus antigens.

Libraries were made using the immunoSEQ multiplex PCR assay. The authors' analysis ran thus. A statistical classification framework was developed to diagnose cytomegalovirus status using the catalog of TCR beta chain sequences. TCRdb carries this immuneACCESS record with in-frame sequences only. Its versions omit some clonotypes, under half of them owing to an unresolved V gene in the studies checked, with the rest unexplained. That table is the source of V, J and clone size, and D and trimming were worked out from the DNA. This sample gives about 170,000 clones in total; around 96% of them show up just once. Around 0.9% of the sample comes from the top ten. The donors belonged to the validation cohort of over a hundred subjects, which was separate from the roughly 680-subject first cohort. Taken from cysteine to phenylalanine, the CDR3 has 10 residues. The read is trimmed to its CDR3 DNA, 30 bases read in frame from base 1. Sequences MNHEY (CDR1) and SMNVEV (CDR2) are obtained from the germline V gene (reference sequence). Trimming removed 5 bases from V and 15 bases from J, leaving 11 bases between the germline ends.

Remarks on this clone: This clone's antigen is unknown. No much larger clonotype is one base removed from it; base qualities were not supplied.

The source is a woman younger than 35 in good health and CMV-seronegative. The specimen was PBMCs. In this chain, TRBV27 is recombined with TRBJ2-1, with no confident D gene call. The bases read TGTGCCAGCAGTCATCTAGTACGGTTCTTC. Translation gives CASSHLVRFF.